This TCR beta chain was observed in a study of molecular identifiers for immune sequencing clone quantification. This clonotype has more than one count but fewer than ten. Methods described previously, with TCR primers listed, were used for bulk TCR libraries. TCRdb reanalysed the PCR reads using MiXCR and keeps one entry per CDR3 protein. The data show about half a million distinct CDR3 sequences, roughly 23% seen once. Input material: naive CD8+ T cells from blood, with Jurkat cell RNA spiked in. Subset: FACS-sorted CD8+CD4-CCR7+CD45RA+ naive T cells. The sequence derives from a human donor in good health. Some libraries in this study had Jurkat cell RNA spiked in.

In DNA, the CDR3 is TGTGCCACCAGTCAGAGCACGGGGGCTGGAAACACCATATATTTT. Its protein product is CATSQSTGAGNTIYF. The J gene is TRBJ1-3, the V gene TRBV15, with a weak D call TRBD1 (5 bases). Germline V gene sequence: CDR1 LNHNV, CDR2 YYDKDF (reference sequence). This CDR3 is built from 15 residues. The V end was cut by 6 bases, the J end by 2 bases, with 14 bases between.